Presented here are 3 T cell receptor beta chains from one specimen sequenced in a study of cytomegalovirus exposure and HLA in healthy donors. PCR employed 60 Vbeta and 13 Jbeta primers. Profiling relied on immunoSEQ multiplex PCR, and the TCRdb table lists in-frame clones only, not all of them. The repertoire holds about 87,000 clones, 75% to 80% seen once, with approximately 3.6% in the top ten. Sequenced sample: PBMCs. The source of these receptors is a woman aged 40 to 49 in good health and CMV-seronegative.

The chain couples TRBV2 to TRBJ2-2; 12 bases align to TRBD2. Germline V gene sequence: CDR1 SNHLY, CDR2 FYNNEI. The V segment lost 6 bases and the J segment 6 bases; nucleotides outside the gene matches: 5. This CDR3 is 15 amino acids long. The chain's CDR3 is CASRSLAGGSGELFF. CDR3 coding DNA: TGTGCCAGCAGGTCACTAGCGGGGGGATCCGGGGAGCTGTTTTTT.

This rearrangement joins TRBV7-3 to TRBJ2-2, with D possibly TRBD1 on 7 matching bases. The V end was cut by 5 bases, the J end by 6 bases, with 10 bases between. The length of the CDR3 is 13 residues. CDR1 and CDR2 (germline): SGHTA, FQGTGA. The CDR3 region has the DNA TGTGCCAGCAGCCAGGGGGGACCCGGGGAGCTGTTTTTT. Amino acids: CASSQGGPGELFF.

J is TRBJ2-2 and V is TRBV5-4, with D tentatively TRBD2 (5 bases). CDR3 length equals 16 residues. V lost 2 bases and J 2 bases, leaving 13 bases between the germline ends. Germline V lookup: CDR1 SGHNT, CDR2 YYREEE (reference sequence). In DNA form, the CDR3 reads TGTGCCAGCAGCTTCGGACTGGTTGGCAACACCGGGGAGCTGTTTTTT. This sequence encodes CASSFGLVGNTGELFF.